This TCR beta chain was recorded in a study of OX40 agonist ivuxolimab in advanced cancers. Study context: Earlier anti-PD-1, anti-PD-L1 or anti-CTLA-4 therapy was permitted; about 39% had received some. Study-level findings and limits: Clonal expansion from baseline to week 6 occurred in both CD4+ and CD8+ T cells. What antigens the expanded peripheral T cells recognized was never established.

V gave up 4 bases and J gave up 0 bases, with 20 bases separating them. Per the germline V gene, CDR1 is SGHAT and CDR2 is FQDESV (reference sequence). The CDR3 contains 18 residues. Concerning this clone: Its specificity is not known.

Data came from immunoSEQ multiplex PCR; TCRdb stores just in-frame clones and leaves some out. The table has about 48,000 clones, more than 65% seen once. The input for sequencing was CD4+ or CD8+ T cells sorted from blood, taken in a trial of the OX40 agonist ivuxolimab. The rearrangement links TRBV11-1 to TRBJ2-3; D unclear. This receptor was identified in an adult with an advanced solid tumor such as melanoma, head and neck, liver or kidney cancer. The CDR3 nucleotides read TGTGCCAGCAGCTCTCCCAACCGACCCCCCAGGAGCACAGATACGCAGTATTTT. Translation: CASSSPNRPPRSTDTQYF.